This TCR beta chain was observed in a study of lymphopenia after photon versus proton radiotherapy (dated by TCRdb to between 2018 and 2021). At the level of the whole study: The immunological effects of photon versus proton radiation therapy were compared in patients with gastrointestinal tumors who developed high-grade lymphopenia. The cohort included roughly 20 patients with gastrointestinal tumors who developed lymphopenia after receiving either photon or proton therapy. The goal of the study was to characterize the differences between the two radiation modalities in how they affect the immune system. Broader findings and caveats from the paper: Across the cohort, among patients who died, a greater drop in TCR diversity after the nadir was inversely correlated with overall survival time. During treatment, patients who received proton therapy stayed relatively stable, whereas patients who received photon therapy lost naive T cells and TCR diversity and gained effector/memory populations. After the lymphocyte count nadir, photon-treated repertoires showed oligoclonal expansion, especially of CD8+ Temra cells, which drove the drop in diversity. The authors looked at the survival association only in patients who died, and they framed better survival with proton therapy as a possibility rather than a demonstrated result.

The method behind the library was the immunoSEQ multiplex PCR assay. Deep sequencing of rearranged TCR beta loci, alongside multiparametric flow cytometry, was used to profile T cell repertoires. Entries here come from immuneACCESS through TCRdb and include only in-frame sequences with V and J called. Some clones fail to appear in such tables; in the studies checked, an unresolved V gene covers under half of the shortfall, and the cause of the remainder is unknown. The sample has under 35,000 clones on record, approximately 80% of them singletons. The ten largest clones capture roughly 15% of the sample. Notes on this clone: No cognate antigen has been identified for it. Within one base of it there is no much larger clone, and no base qualities were kept.

This TCR derives from a woman in her 70s with pancreatic cancer. The material sequenced was peripheral blood, taken from a patient treated with proton-based radiotherapy.

CDR3 reads: CASSPPDRFELVTDTQYF. The nucleotide sequence reads TGTGCCAGCAGCCCCCCGGACAGGTTCGAGTTAGTGACAGATACGCAGTATTTT. The receptor chain draws on TRBV5-4 and TRBJ2-3, with TRBD1 matching 7 junction bases. The CDR3 covers 18 residues, taking in both the cysteine and the phenylalanine. Kept here is only the CDR3 DNA, which spans 54 bases and is read in frame from base 1. The germline V gene (reference sequence) sets CDR1 to SGHNT and CDR2 to YYREEE. V lost 4 bases and J lost 3 bases, and the count of bases not matched to a germline gene is 17.